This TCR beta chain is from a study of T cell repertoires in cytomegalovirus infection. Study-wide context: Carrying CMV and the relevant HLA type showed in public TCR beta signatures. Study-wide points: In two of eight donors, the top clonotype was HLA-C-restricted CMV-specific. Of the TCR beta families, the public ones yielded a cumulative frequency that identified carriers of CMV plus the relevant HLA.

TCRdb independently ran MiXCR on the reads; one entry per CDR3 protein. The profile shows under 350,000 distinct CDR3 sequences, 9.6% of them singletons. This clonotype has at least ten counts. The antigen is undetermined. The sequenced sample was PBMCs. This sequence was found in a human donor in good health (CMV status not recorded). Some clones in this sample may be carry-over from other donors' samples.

The CDR3 region has the DNA TGTGCCAGCAGTTTTGAGGCCGGGACTAGCGGGGGAGGGAGCACAGATACGCAGTATTTT. It yields the protein CASSFEAGTSGGGSTDTQYF. This chain joins TRBV28 and TRBJ2-3; 14 nucleotides align to TRBD2. The V segment lost 3 bases and the J segment 0 bases; nucleotides outside the gene matches: 11. The CDR3 spans 20 residues. Germline V gene lookup returns CDR1 MDHEN and CDR2 SYDVKM.